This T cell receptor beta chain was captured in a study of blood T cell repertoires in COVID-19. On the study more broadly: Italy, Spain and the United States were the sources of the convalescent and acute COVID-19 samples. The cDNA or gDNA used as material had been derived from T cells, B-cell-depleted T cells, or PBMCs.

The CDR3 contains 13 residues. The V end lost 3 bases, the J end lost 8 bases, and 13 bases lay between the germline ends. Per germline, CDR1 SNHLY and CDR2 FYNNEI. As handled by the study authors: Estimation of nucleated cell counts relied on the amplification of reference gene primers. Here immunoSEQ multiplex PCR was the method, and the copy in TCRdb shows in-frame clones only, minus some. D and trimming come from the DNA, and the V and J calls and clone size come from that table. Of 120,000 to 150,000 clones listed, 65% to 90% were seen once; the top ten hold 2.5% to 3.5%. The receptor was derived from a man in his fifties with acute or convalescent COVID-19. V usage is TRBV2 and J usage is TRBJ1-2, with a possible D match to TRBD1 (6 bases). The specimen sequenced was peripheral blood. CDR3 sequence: CASSEQKGEGYTF. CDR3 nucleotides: TGTGCCAGCAGTGAGCAAAAGGGGGAGGGCTACACCTTC.